This T cell receptor (beta chain) derives from a study of blood T cell repertoires in COVID-19. On the study more broadly: Researchers got acute and convalescent COVID-19 samples from the United States, Italy and Spain. The cDNA or gDNA used as material had been derived from T cells, B-cell-depleted T cells, or PBMCs.

CDR3 length: 15 residues. The germline V gene encodes CDR1 SGHDN and CDR2 FVKESK. Trimming cost V 8 bases and J 5 bases; bases outside gene matches: 6. In the source study's methods: Estimation of nucleated cell counts was performed using reference gene primer amplification. Sequenced by immunoSEQ multiplex PCR; TCRdb stores in-frame clones only, minus some. The V and J calls and clone size were taken over from that table, and D and trimming were inferred from the DNA. The sample has about 420,000 clones; roughly 90% are singletons. The receptor comes from a young man with COVID-19, enrolled during active disease. Sequencing used peripheral blood. The gene calls are TRBV14 and TRBJ2-3, with 14 bases fitting TRBD2. As DNA, the CDR3 is TGTGCCAGCGCCCGACTAGCGGGAGGGAAAGATACGCAGTATTTT. As protein: CASARLAGGKDTQYF.